This record covers a single TCR beta chain. These data come from a study of blood T cell repertoires in COVID-19. Study in general: COVID-19 samples from acute and convalescent phases originated in the United States, Italy and Spain.

This table comes from immunoSEQ multiplex PCR, and its TCRdb copy is limited to in-frame clones, with some not included. The sample shows fewer than 200,000 clones, 85% of them seen only once. Seattle patient enrollment occurred during active infection, with longitudinal follow-up thereafter. This clonotype originated in a woman in her sixties with COVID-19, enrolled during active disease. Sequenced material: peripheral blood.

Here the CDR3 DNA reads TGCGCCAGCAGCTTGGACACTGGAAACACCATATATTTT. This codes for CASSLDTGNTIYF. The chain is built from TRBV5-1 and TRBJ1-3; unclear D gene. Trimming shortened V by 0 bases and J by 2 bases, and 3 bases separated the two germline ends. The CDR3 sequence is 13 residues long. The germline CDR1 and CDR2 sequences are SGHRS and YFSETQ. Variable domain in full (rest from reference TRBV5-1 and TRBJ1-3): KAGVTQTPRYLIKTRGQQVTLSCSPISGHRSVSWYQQTPGQGLQFLFEYFSETQRNKGNFPGRFSGRQFSNSRSEMNVSTLELGDSALYLCASSLDTGNTIYFGEGSWLTVV.